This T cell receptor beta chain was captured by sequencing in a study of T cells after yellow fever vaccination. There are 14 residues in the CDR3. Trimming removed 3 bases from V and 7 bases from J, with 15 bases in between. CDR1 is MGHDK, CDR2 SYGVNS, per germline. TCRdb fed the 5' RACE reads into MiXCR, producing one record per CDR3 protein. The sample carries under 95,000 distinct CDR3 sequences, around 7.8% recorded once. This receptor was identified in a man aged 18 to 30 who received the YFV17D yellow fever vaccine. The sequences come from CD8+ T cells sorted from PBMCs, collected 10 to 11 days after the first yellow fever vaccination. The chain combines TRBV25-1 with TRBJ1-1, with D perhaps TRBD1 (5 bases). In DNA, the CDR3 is TGTGCCAGCAGTGAGCAAGGGGTTTTTGTTGAAGCTTTCTTT. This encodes CASSEQGVFVEAFF.